The following is a TCR beta chain sequence with its context. As yet, its antigen is unknown. This sample stems from a study of OX40 agonist ivuxolimab in advanced cancers. Notes on the study in general: The mean number of expanded clones was higher in CD8+ T cells than in CD4+.

Measured with immunoSEQ multiplex PCR; TCRdb has only the in-frame clones, and not every one. The sample comprises 55,000 to 70,000 clones, around 85% of which are singletons, and about 0.88% rests with the top ten. J was trimmed by 4 bases and V by 8 bases; bases with no gene match: 9. This CDR3 is built from 14 residues. CDR1 and CDR2 from the germline V gene are SGHRS and YFSETQ. The chain couples TRBV5-1 to TRBJ2-5, with 9 bases aligning to TRBD1. The sample here was CD4+ or CD8+ T cells sorted from blood, taken in a trial of the OX40 agonist ivuxolimab. The receptor comes from an adult with an advanced solid tumor such as melanoma, head and neck, liver or kidney cancer. CDR3 loop: CASEGGQGAETQYF. As DNA, the CDR3 is TGCGCCAGTGAGGGGGGACAGGGCGCAGAGACCCAGTACTTC. Supplemented by reference TRBV5-1 and TRBJ2-5, the full variable domain reads KAGVTQTPRYLIKTRGQQVTLSCSPISGHRSVSWYQQTPGQGLQFLFEYFSETQRNKGNFPGRFSGRQFSNSRSEMNVSTLELGDSALYLCASEGGQGAETQYFGPGTRLLVL.